Listed here are 30 T cell receptor beta chains from one sample, sequenced in a study of T cell responses to AZD1222 COVID-19 vaccine. Clones were sequenced by immunoSEQ multiplex PCR, and TCRdb holds only the in-frame ones, with some missing. The sample lists 83,000 or so clones; around 88% were seen once. The input for sequencing was peripheral blood, taken on day 0 of AZD1222 vaccination. The receptor set was obtained from an adult in good health.

CDR3 sequence (DNA): TGTGCCAGCAGTTTAAAGTTAGGGGGCACTGAAGCTTTCTTT. As protein: CASSLKLGGTEAFF. The chain joins TRBV27 to TRBJ1-1, with D perhaps TRBD1 (6 bases). Germline V gene sequence: CDR1 MNHEY, CDR2 SMNVEV (reference sequence). The ends were cut back, 2 bases at V and 4 bases at J, with 11 bases in the middle. This CDR3 is 14 amino acids long.

The chain is built from TRBV9 and TRBJ1-1; 9 nucleotides match TRBD1. The CDR3 extends over 14 amino acids. With 0 bases clipped from V and 5 bases from J, the junction kept 2 bases outside the gene matches. Germline V lookup: CDR1 SGDLS, CDR2 YYNGEE. The DNA of the CDR3 is TGTGCCAGCAGCGTAGGGACAGGGGATACTGAAGCTTTCTTT. Translating gives CASSVGTGDTEAFF.

This clone was picked up a small number of times. V usage is TRBV5-6 and J usage is TRBJ2-7; D is unclear. The CDR3 runs to 13 residues. With 2 bases removed from V and 6 bases from J, the gap between germline ends came to 12 bases. The germline V gene has CDR1 SGHDT and CDR2 YYEEEE. In DNA form, the CDR3 reads TGTGCCAGCAGCTTTATAGGGTTTGCCGAGCAGTACTTC. Encoded protein: CASSFIGFAEQYF.

The rearrangement links TRBV19 to TRBJ2-5; 8 nucleotides align to TRBD2. Per germline, CDR1 LNHDA and CDR2 SQIVND (reference sequence). V lost 2 bases, J lost 5 bases, and 10 bases stayed unmatched. The length of the CDR3 is 16 residues. CDR3 amino acids: CASSIRGLGLPETQYF. CDR3 nucleotide sequence: TGTGCCAGTAGTATACGGGGACTAGGATTACCGGAGACCCAGTACTTC.

In this sample, this clone turned up a few times. The chain employs TRBV10-1 and TRBJ2-7, with 9 positions matching TRBD1. CDR3 length: 15 residues. CDR1 and CDR2 (germline): WNHNN, SYGVQD (reference sequence). Trimming at V came to 2 bases and at J to 1 base, leaving 3 bases not matched to a gene. CDR3 nucleotide sequence: TGCGCCAGCAGTGAGAGGACAGGGGATTCCTACGAGCAGTACTTC. It is translated as CASSERTGDSYEQYF.

The CDR3 DNA reads as TGCAGCGTTGTTACCGGGACAGCCTTCTCCTACAATGAGCAGTTCTTC. This gives the protein CSVVTGTAFSYNEQFF. This chain links TRBV29-1 with TRBJ2-1; TRBD1 matches at 7 bases. Germline trimming cut 4 bases from V and 0 bases from J; bases unmatched to any gene: 9. This CDR3 is built from 16 residues. Germline V gives CDR1 SQVTM, CDR2 ANQGSEA.

This clone was found a few times. This chain joins TRBV18 and TRBJ2-1; D unclear. CDR3 length: 13 residues. The V gene's germline CDR1 is KGHSH and CDR2 LQKENI. V lost 4 bases and J lost 7, with 11 bases in between. In DNA, the CDR3 is TGTGCCAGCTCACGAACCCCTAGGAATGAGCAGTTCTTC. Translated, it gives CASSRTPRNEQFF.

The CDR3 region is CASSKAGTGELNTEAFF. The CDR3 nucleotides read TGTGCCAGCAGCAAAGCGGGGACAGGGGAGTTGAACACTGAAGCTTTCTTT. The chain combines TRBV21-1 with TRBJ1-1; the table names TRBD1, a call not compared with the DNA. TRBV21-1 is noted as a pseudogene. This CDR3 has 17 amino acids.

The chain uses TRBV5-4 and TRBJ2-4; the D gene could be TRBD1 or TRBD2 (6 bases each). The CDR3 loop spans 13 amino acids. Germline CDR1 and CDR2: SGHNT and YYREEE (reference sequence). The germline V and J ends were trimmed by 2 bases and 5 bases, with 8 bases remaining between them. The CDR3 loop is CASSFRGQNIQYF. The CDR3 DNA sequence: TGTGCCAGCAGCTTCCGGGGGCAAAACATTCAGTACTTC.

J is TRBJ2-7 and V is TRBV4-1; D not resolved. This CDR3 region has 14 residues. Germline CDR1 is MGHRA and CDR2 is YSYEKL. V dropped 0 bases and J dropped 2 bases, with 8 bases sitting between them. DNA of the CDR3: TGCGCCAGCAGCCAAGATGCCAGACCCTACGAGCAGTACTTC. This sequence encodes CASSQDARPYEQYF.

The chain couples TRBV27 to TRBJ1-2; 9 nucleotides align to TRBD1. V shed 6 bases, J shed 6 bases, and the junction held 14 bases outside the gene matches. Germline V gives CDR1 MNHEY, CDR2 SMNVEV (reference sequence). The CDR3 is 16 amino acids. The CDR3 reads CASRRDRGMPVDGYTF. CDR3 bases: TGTGCCAGCAGGCGAGACAGGGGGATGCCAGTCGATGGCTACACCTTC.

This clone was found a few times. This sequence joins TRBV19 and TRBJ2-7; 12 positions agree with TRBD2. Germline assignment: CDR1 LNHDA and CDR2 SQIVND (reference sequence). The CDR3 length is 15 residues. The junction had 6 bases not matched to a gene; V was cut back by 6 bases and J by 3 bases. The CDR3 region has the DNA TGTGCCAGTAGAGAGACTAGCGGGGGCCTCTACGAGCAGTACTTC. The encoded protein is CASRETSGGLYEQYF.

V is TRBV19 and J is TRBJ1-5, with D uncertain. Germline loops: CDR1 LNHDA, CDR2 SQIVND (reference sequence). V lost 7 bases and J 6 bases, leaving 10 bases between the germline ends. The CDR3 length is 12 residues. CDR3 sequence reads: CASIAPGQPQHF. CDR3 DNA sequence: TGTGCCAGTATAGCTCCCGGTCAGCCCCAGCATTTT. Combining the CDR3 with reference TRBV19 and TRBJ1-5 gives the whole variable domain DGGITQSPKYLFRKEGQNVTLSCEQNLNHDAMYWYRQDPGQGLRLIYYSQIVNDFQKGDIAEGYSVSREKKESFPLTVTSAQKNPTAFYLCASIAPGQPQHFGDGTRLSIL.

The chain joins TRBV6-5 to TRBJ1-4; D is perhaps TRBD1 (5 bases). V lost 6 bases and J lost 8, with 10 bases in between. Germline CDR1 MNHEY, CDR2 SVGAGI. This CDR3 is 12 amino acids long. Written as DNA, the CDR3 is TGTGCCAGCAGAGGGGCTCGAGAAAAACTGTTTTTT. Protein product: CASRGAREKLFF.

For the CDR3, the DNA is TGTGCCTATAATTACAGGGCGGGGGAGCTGTTTTTT. Translation gives CAYNYRAGELFF. V is TRBV12-3 or TRBV12-4 and J is TRBJ2-2, with a tentative D call TRBD1 (6 bases). The CDR3 sequence is 12 residues long. V shed 11 bases and J shed 8 bases, with 15 bases lying between them.

The CDR3 here is CAATRQGDGYEQYF. The CDR3 bases are TGTGCCGCCACACGCCAAGGCGATGGCTACGAGCAGTACTTC. The chain uses TRBV5-6 and TRBJ2-7, with D unresolved. The CDR3 length is 14 residues. Germline-derived CDR1 and CDR2 are SGHDT and YYEEEE. V was clipped by 10 bases and J by 3 bases, with 20 bases between them.

The V call is TRBV4-1, the J call TRBJ2-5, with D hard to call. This CDR3 spans 14 amino acids. Trimming left V 1 base short and J 4 bases short, with 10 bases between. Per the germline V gene, CDR1 is MGHRA and CDR2 is YSYEKL. CDR3 sequence (DNA): TGCGCCAGCAGCCAAGTGGGTACGGTAGAGACCCAGTACTTC. Translated, it gives CASSQVGTVETQYF.

This clone was recorded once. V gene TRBV5-5 combines with J gene TRBJ1-1; D perhaps matches TRBD1 (5 bases). Between the trimmed V and J ends, which lost 2 bases and 4 bases, there was a span of 15 bases. This CDR3 has 15 residues. In germline, CDR1 is SGHKS, CDR2 YYEKEE (reference sequence). The CDR3 DNA reads as TGTGCCAGCAGCTTCCGCGGGGCCTTCGGCACTGAAGCTTTCTTT. Amino acid sequence: CASSFRGAFGTEAFF. Full variable domain (outside the CDR3, taken from reference TRBV5-5 and TRBJ1-1): DAGVTQSPTHLIKTRGQQVTLRCSPISGHKSVSWYQQVLGQGPQFIFQYYEKEERGRGNFPDRFSARQFPNYSSELNVNALLLGDSALYLCASSFRGAFGTEAFFGQGTRLTVV.

The chain has TRBV6-5 and TRBJ2-1; 10 positions agree with TRBD2. The ends lost 0 bases at V and 3 bases at J; junction bases unmatched: 2. CDR1 and CDR2 (germline): MNHEY, SVGAGI. The CDR3 is made up of 16 amino acids. CDR3 protein: CASSYSTSGVYNEQFF. The CDR3 DNA follows: TGTGCCAGCAGTTACTCAACTAGCGGGGTCTACAATGAGCAGTTCTTC.

The table lists this clone with a few counts. The chain links TRBV5-1 to TRBJ2-7, with 13 bases lining up with TRBD2. The germline V gene encodes CDR1 SGHRS and CDR2 YFSETQ. V lost 4 bases, J lost 12 bases, and 10 bases stayed unmatched. The CDR3 totals 14 residues. CDR3 DNA: TGCGCCAGCAGCACAGGACTAGCGGGGGAACAGCTGTACTTC. As protein: CASSTGLAGEQLYF.

The rearrangement uses TRBV7-8 and TRBJ2-3; no definite D call. CDR1 and CDR2 from the germline V gene are SGHVS and FQNEAQ. This CDR3 region has 15 residues. With 4 bases removed from V and 1 base from J, the gap between germline ends came to 12 bases. CDR3 sequence reads: CASSSLDSRTDTQYF. The CDR3 nucleotides are TGTGCCAGCAGCTCCCTAGACTCCCGCACAGATACGCAGTATTTT.

The CDR3 protein is CASSLDGRDQPQHF. In DNA form, the CDR3 reads TGTGCCAGCAGCTTAGATGGTAGGGATCAGCCCCAGCATTTT. V usage is TRBV7-9 and J usage is TRBJ1-5; no reliable D call. CDR3 size: 14 residues. V gave up 1 base and J gave up 5 bases, with 9 bases separating them. The V gene's germline CDR1 is SEHNR and CDR2 FQNEAQ (reference sequence).

This clone was detected a few times. The chain links TRBV28 to TRBJ1-2; 7 positions match TRBD1. Germline trimming cut 6 bases from V and 3 bases from J; bases unmatched to any gene: 7. From germline, CDR1 is MDHEN and CDR2 SYDVKM. There are 14 residues in the CDR3. The CDR3 nucleotides are TGTGCCAGCAGATGGAGGGGGCGTGACTATGGCTACACCTTC. Its protein is CASRWRGRDYGYTF.

The V gene is TRBV7-9, the J gene TRBJ1-2; D possibly corresponds to TRBD1 (6 bases). CDR1 is SEHNR, CDR2 FQNEAQ, per germline (reference sequence). V lost 3 bases, J lost 8 bases, and 16 bases lay in between. CDR3 length: 14 amino acids. The CDR3 bases are TGTGCCAGCAGCTTGGGGCCTAACAGGGCCGGCTACACCTTC. This translates into CASSLGPNRAGYTF. Combining the CDR3 with reference TRBV7-9 and TRBJ1-2 gives the whole variable domain DTGVSQNPRHKITKRGQNVTFRCDPISEHNRLYWYRQTLGQGPEFLTYFQNEAQLEKSRLLSDRFSAERPKGSFSTLEIQRTEQGDSAMYLCASSLGPNRAGYTFGSGTRLTVV.

The genes are TRBV5-1 and TRBJ2-7; 7 bases line up with TRBD1. This CDR3 spans 15 amino acids. V shed 0 bases and J 2 bases; nucleotides not matched to a gene: 5. CDR1 and CDR2 from the germline V gene are SGHRS and YFSETQ. CDR3 sequence reads: CASSLDSGTAYEQYF. Written as DNA, the CDR3 is TGCGCCAGCAGCTTGGATTCTGGGACAGCCTACGAGCAGTACTTC.

CDR3 amino acids: CANLRSAKNIQYF. The CDR3 nucleotides are TGCGCCAACCTCAGGAGCGCCAAAAACATTCAGTACTTC. The chain joins TRBV10-2 to TRBJ2-4; D remains ambiguous. The CDR3 consists of 13 residues. Germline V gene data show CDR1 as WSHSY and CDR2 as SAAADI. The V end was cut by 10 bases, the J end by 1 base, with 11 bases between.

The gene calls are TRBV2 and TRBJ2-4, with D perhaps TRBD2 (5 bases). The CDR3 consists of 17 residues. Trimming left V 5 bases short and J 0 bases short, with 17 bases between. Germline V gene data show CDR1 as SNHLY and CDR2 as FYNNEI. The CDR3 loop reads CASSLYAFGGAKNIQYF. CDR3 DNA sequence: TGTGCCAGCAGTCTATATGCGTTCGGAGGAGCCAAAAACATTCAGTACTTC.

This chain uses TRBV7-2 with TRBJ2-7, with TRBD1 matching 7 bases. After removal of 4 bases from V and 1 base from J, the junction contained 4 bases not matched to a gene. Germline V CDR1 and CDR2: SGHTA, FQGNSA. This CDR3 contains 14 residues. Here the CDR3 reads CASSSRQGSYEQYF. CDR3 in DNA: TGTGCCAGCAGCTCCCGACAGGGATCCTACGAGCAGTACTTC.

This chain connects TRBV5-1 to TRBJ1-6; D unclear. The CDR3 sequence is 17 residues long. Per germline, CDR1 SGHRS and CDR2 YFSETQ. Deletions cut 3 bases from V and 5 bases from J, with 18 bases between. For the CDR3, the DNA is TGCGCCAGCAGCTCAACTCTCCCGGGATCAAATAATTCACCCCTCCACTTT. This translates into CASSSTLPGSNNSPLHF.

The rearrangement uses TRBV10-1 and TRBJ2-3, with TRBD2 matching over 14 bases. Germline CDR1 is WNHNN and CDR2 is SYGVQD (reference sequence). V was pared by 6 bases and J by 0 bases, with 20 bases of the junction left unmatched. CDR3 size: 22 residues. CDR3 loop: CASSPGLAGEWERRGSTDTQYF. The CDR3 DNA is TGCGCCAGCAGCCCGGGACTAGCGGGAGAGTGGGAACGAAGGGGTAGCACAGATACGCAGTATTTT.